Each of the 4 T cell receptor beta chains below was sequenced from the same sample in a study of post-analysis software for immune sequencing data. Whole-study results and caveats: In patients, TRBV5-6, TRBV5-1 and TRBV20-1 belonged to roughly five TRBV segments found more frequently than in controls.

Included in the TCR beta cDNA libraries were unique molecular identifiers. TCRdb reprocessed the PCR reads via MiXCR and lists one record per CDR3 protein. In the table there are 450,000 to 650,000 distinct CDR3 sequences, about 44% of which are singletons. These receptors lack a known antigen. Sample: blood. These receptors were collected from a girl aged 5-17 years with multiple sclerosis.

This clonotype was counted only a few times. This chain joins TRBV12-3 or TRBV12-4 and TRBJ2-1, with 9 bases that match TRBD2. The CDR3 totals 14 residues. Trimming cost V 7 bases and J 6 bases; bases outside gene matches: 7. CDR3 coding DNA: TGTGCCAGCACCCCTAGCGGGAAAGTCAATGAGCAGTTCTTC. Its protein product is CASTPSGKVNEQFF.

Details on this clonotype: Because the CDR3 is missing its conserved closing phenylalanine or tryptophan, this is likely a read error. The genes are TRBV12-3 or TRBV12-4 and TRBJ1-2; D is possibly TRBD1 (6 bases). This CDR3 contains 15 residues. V lost 6 bases, J lost 6 bases, and 20 bases lay in between. Here the CDR3 reads CASRPSDRASHGYTC. For the CDR3, the DNA is TGTGCCAGCAGGCCGTCGGACAGAGCTAGCCATGGCTACACCTGC.

The chain links TRBV7-9 to TRBJ2-1; 8 bases align to TRBD2. Looked up from germline, CDR1 is SEHNR and CDR2 is FQNEAQ (reference sequence). J gave up 4 bases and V 4 bases, and 6 bases lay outside the gene matches. The CDR3 covers 15 residues. The CDR3 reads CASSSFGGRYNEQFF. The CDR3 coding sequence is TGTGCCAGCAGCTCCTTCGGCGGGAGGTACAATGAGCAGTTCTTC.

This clonotype was seen a few times. The chain combines TRBV12-3 or TRBV12-4 with TRBJ2-5, with D possibly TRBD1 on 6 matching bases. CDR3 size: 14 residues. V dropped 5 bases and J dropped 1 base, with 11 bases sitting between them. The CDR3 protein is CASSLRTVQETQYF. The CDR3 DNA sequence: TGTGCCAGCAGTCTTAGGACAGTCCAAGAGACCCAGTACTTC.